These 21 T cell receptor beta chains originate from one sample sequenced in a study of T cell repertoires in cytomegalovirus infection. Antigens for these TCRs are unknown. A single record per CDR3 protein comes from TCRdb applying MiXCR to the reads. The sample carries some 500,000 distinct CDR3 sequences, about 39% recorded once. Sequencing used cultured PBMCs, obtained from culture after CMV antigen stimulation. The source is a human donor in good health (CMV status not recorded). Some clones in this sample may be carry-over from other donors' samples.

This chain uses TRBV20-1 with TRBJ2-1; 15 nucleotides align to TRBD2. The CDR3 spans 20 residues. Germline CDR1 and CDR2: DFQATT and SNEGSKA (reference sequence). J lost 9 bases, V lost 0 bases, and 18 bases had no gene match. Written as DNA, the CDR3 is TGCAGTGCTAGAGATCCGGCACTACAGGGACTAGCGGGGGGCCGGAGTGAGCAGTTCTTC. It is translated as CSARDPALQGLAGGRSEQFF.

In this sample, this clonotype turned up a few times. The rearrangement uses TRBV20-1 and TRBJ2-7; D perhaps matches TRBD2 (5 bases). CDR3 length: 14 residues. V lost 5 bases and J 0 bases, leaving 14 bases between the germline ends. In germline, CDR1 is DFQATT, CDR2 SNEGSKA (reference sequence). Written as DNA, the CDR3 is TGCAGTGCTCCCGACCTCCGGGGCTCCTACGAGCAGTACTTC. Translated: CSAPDLRGSYEQYF.

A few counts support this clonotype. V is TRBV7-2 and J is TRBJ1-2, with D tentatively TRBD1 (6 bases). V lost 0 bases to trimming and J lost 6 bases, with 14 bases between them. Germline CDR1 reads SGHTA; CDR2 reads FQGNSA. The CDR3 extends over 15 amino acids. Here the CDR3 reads CASSLALVSGDGYTF. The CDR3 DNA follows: TGTGCCAGCAGCTTAGCGCTTGTGTCAGGGGATGGCTACACCTTC.

DNA for the CDR3: TGTGCCAGCAGTGAGAGGACCCCTAACGGGAATCAGCCCCAGCATTTT. This codes for CASSERTPNGNQPQHF. V gene TRBV2 combines with J gene TRBJ1-5, with D hard to call. CDR3 length equals 16 residues. With 3 bases removed from V and 4 bases from J, the gap between germline ends came to 16 bases. The V gene's germline CDR1 is SNHLY and CDR2 FYNNEI.

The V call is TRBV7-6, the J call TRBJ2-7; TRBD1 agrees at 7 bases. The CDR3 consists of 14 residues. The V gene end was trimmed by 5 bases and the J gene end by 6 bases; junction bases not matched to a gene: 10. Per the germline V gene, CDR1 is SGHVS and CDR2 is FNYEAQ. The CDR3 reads CASSGRDRFGEQYF. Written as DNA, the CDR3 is TGTGCCAGCAGCGGCCGGGACAGATTTGGCGAGCAGTACTTC. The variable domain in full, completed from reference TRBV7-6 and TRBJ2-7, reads GAGVSQSPRYKVTKRGQDVALRCDPISGHVSLYWYRQALGQGPEFLTYFNYEAQQDKSGLPNDRFSAERPEGSISTLTIQRTEQRDSAMYRCASSGRDRFGEQYFGPGTRLTVT.

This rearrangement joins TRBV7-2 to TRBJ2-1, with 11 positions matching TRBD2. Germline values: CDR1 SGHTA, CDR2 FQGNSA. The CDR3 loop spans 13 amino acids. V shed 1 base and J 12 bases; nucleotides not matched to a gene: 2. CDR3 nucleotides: TGTGCCAGCAGCTTAGGTGGGACTAGCGGGCAGTTCTTC. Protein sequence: CASSLGGTSGQFF.

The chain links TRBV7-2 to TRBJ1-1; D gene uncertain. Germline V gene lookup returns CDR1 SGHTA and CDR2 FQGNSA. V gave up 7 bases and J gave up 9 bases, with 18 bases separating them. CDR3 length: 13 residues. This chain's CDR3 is CASKTEPAVKAFF. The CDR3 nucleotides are TGTGCCAGCAAAACCGAGCCGGCCGTGAAAGCTTTCTTT.

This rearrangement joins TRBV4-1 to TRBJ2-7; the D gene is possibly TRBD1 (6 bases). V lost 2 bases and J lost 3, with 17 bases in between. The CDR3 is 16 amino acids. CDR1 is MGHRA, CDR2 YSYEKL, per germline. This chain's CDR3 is CASSQPPGHLNYEQYF. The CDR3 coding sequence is TGCGCCAGCAGCCAACCCCCGGGACACCTAAACTACGAGCAGTACTTC.

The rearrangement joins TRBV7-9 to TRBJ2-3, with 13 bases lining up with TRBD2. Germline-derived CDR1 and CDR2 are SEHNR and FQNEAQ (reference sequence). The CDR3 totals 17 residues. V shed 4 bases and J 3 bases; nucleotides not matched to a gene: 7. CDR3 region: CASSSPRLAGGTDTQYF. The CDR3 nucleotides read TGTGCCAGCAGCTCGCCAAGACTAGCGGGGGGTACAGATACGCAGTATTTT.

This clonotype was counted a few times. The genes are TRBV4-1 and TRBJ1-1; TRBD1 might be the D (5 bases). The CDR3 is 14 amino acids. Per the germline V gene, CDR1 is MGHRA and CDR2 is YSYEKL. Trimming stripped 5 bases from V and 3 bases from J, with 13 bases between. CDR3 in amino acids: CASSYQGWDTEAFF. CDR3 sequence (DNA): TGCGCCAGCAGCTATCAGGGTTGGGACACTGAAGCTTTCTTT.

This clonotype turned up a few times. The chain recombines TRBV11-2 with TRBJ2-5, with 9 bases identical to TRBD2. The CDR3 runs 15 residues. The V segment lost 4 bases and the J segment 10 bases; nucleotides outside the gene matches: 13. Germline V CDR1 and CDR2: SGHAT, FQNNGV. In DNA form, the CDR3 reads TGTGCCAGCAGCTCGTTTTTAGCGGGGGCGAAGGGCCAGTACTTC. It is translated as CASSSFLAGAKGQYF.

CDR3 in amino acids: CASSFSGLDEQYF. CDR3 DNA sequence: TGTGCCAGCAGTTTCTCGGGGCTCGACGAGCAGTACTTC. The chain links TRBV12-3 or TRBV12-4 to TRBJ2-7; perhaps D is TRBD1 or TRBD2 (5 bases each). With 3 bases removed from V and 5 bases from J, the gap between germline ends came to 11 bases. The length of the CDR3 is 13 residues.

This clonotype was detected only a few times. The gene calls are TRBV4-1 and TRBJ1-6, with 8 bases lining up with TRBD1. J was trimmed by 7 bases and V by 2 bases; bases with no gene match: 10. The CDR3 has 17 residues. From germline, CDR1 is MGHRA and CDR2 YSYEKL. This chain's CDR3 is CASSQNPGTGGNSPLHF. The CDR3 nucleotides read TGCGCCAGCAGCCAAAATCCCGGAACAGGGGGAAATTCACCCCTCCACTTT.

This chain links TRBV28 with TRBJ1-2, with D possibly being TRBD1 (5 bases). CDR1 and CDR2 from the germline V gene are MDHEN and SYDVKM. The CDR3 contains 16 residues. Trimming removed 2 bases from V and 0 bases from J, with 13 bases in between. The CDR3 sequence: CASSLGAGGPNYGYTF. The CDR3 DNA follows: TGTGCCAGCAGTTTAGGGGCAGGTGGGCCTAACTATGGCTACACCTTC.

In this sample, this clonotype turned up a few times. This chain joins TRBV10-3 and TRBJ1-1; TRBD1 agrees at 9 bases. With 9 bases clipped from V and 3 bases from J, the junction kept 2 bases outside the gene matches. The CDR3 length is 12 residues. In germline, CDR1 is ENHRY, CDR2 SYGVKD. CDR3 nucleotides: TGTGCCATTCGGACAGGGGACACTGAAGCTTTCTTT. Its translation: CAIRTGDTEAFF.

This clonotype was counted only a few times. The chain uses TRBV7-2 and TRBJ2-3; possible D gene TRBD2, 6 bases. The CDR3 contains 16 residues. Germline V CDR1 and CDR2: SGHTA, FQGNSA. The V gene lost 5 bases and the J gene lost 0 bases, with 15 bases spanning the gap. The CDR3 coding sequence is TGTGCCAGCAGCCCCCGAGCGGGCTCAAGCACAGATACGCAGTATTTT. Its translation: CASSPRAGSSTDTQYF.

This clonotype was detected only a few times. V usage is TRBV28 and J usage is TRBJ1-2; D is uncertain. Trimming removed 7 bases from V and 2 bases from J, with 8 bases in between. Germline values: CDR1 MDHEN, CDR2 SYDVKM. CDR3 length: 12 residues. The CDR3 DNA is TGTGCCAGCAATGCGGGGAACTATGGCTACACCTTC. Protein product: CASNAGNYGYTF.

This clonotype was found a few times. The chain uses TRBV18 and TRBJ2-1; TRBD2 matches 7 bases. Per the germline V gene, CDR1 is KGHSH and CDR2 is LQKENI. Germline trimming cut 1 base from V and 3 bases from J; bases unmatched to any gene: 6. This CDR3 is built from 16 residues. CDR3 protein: CASSPLAGAHYNEQFF. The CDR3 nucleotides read TGTGCCAGCTCACCACTTGCGGGAGCACACTACAATGAGCAGTTCTTC.

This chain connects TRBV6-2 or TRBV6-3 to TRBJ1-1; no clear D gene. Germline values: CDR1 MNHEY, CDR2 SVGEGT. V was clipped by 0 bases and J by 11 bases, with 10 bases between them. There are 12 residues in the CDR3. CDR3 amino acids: CASSYSAVWAFF. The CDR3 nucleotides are TGTGCCAGCAGTTACTCGGCCGTCTGGGCTTTCTTT.

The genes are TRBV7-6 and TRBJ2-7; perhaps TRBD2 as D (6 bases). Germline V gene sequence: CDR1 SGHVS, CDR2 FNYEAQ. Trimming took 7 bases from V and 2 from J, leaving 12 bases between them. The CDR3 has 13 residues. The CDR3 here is CASTSGAPYEQYF. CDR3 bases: TGTGCCAGCACGTCGGGAGCCCCCTACGAGCAGTACTTC. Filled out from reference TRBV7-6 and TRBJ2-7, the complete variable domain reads GAGVSQSPRYKVTKRGQDVALRCDPISGHVSLYWYRQALGQGPEFLTYFNYEAQQDKSGLPNDRFSAERPEGSISTLTIQRTEQRDSAMYRCASTSGAPYEQYFGPGTRLTVT.

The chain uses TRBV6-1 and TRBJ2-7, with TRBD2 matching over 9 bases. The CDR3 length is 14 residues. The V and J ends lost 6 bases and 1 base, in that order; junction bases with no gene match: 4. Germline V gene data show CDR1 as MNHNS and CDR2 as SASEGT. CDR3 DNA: TGTGCCAGCAGGTTGACTAGCGGTTCCTACGAGCAGTACTTC. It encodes CASRLTSGSYEQYF.